What follows are 20 T cell receptor beta chains derived from one specimen sequenced in a study of T cell responses to AZD1222 COVID-19 vaccine. Data came from immunoSEQ multiplex PCR; TCRdb stores just in-frame clones and leaves some out. The sample lists around 120,000 clones, almost 90% occurring once. The sample consisted of peripheral blood, taken on day 0 of AZD1222 vaccination. These receptors were collected from an adult in good health.

The chain carries TRBV5-4 and TRBJ2-6; a weak D match, TRBD2 (6 bases). V was shortened by 0 bases and J by 2 bases, with 6 bases between the two germline ends. CDR1 is SGHNT and CDR2 is YYREEE in the germline V gene (reference sequence). The CDR3 runs 15 residues. As DNA, the CDR3 is TGTGCCAGCAGCTTGGGGGGGGCTGGGGCCAACGTCCTGACTTTC. Protein product: CASSLGGAGANVLTF.

This chain uses TRBV7-6 with TRBJ2-2, with D perhaps being TRBD1 or TRBD2 (5 bases each). The V end was cut by 5 bases, the J end by 4 bases, with 20 bases between. The germline gives CDR1 SGHVS, CDR2 FNYEAQ. The CDR3 extends over 17 amino acids. The CDR3 is CASSPQMSGTATGELFF. The CDR3 DNA sequence: TGTGCCAGCAGCCCTCAAATGTCCGGGACGGCCACCGGGGAGCTGTTTTTT.

The chain is built from TRBV19 and TRBJ1-6, with D possibly being TRBD1 (6 bases). The CDR3 has 12 residues. Germline V gene lookup returns CDR1 LNHDA and CDR2 SQIVND (reference sequence). V was trimmed by 7 bases and J by 7 bases, leaving 8 bases between them. The CDR3 here is CASKGGNSPLHF. As DNA, the CDR3 is TGTGCCAGTAAGGGGGGGAATTCACCCCTCCACTTT.

The V call is TRBV5-4, the J call TRBJ1-3; D possibly corresponds to TRBD1 (5 bases). The V gene lost 4 bases and the J gene lost 9 bases, with 23 bases spanning the gap. CDR1 SGHNT and CDR2 YYREEE come from the germline V gene (reference sequence). The CDR3 has 16 amino acids. This chain's CDR3 is CASSLAGGPIQATIYF. The CDR3 coding sequence is TGTGCCAGCAGCCTTGCGGGAGGGCCAATACAGGCCACCATATATTTT.

The rearrangement joins TRBV6-5 to TRBJ1-3; D may be TRBD1 (5 bases). This CDR3 has 15 amino acids. V lost 4 bases and J lost 2, with 12 bases in between. Germline values: CDR1 MNHEY, CDR2 SVGAGI. CDR3 loop: CASSSRARAGNTIYF. The CDR3 bases are TGTGCCAGCAGTTCCAGGGCAAGGGCTGGAAACACCATATATTTT.

V usage is TRBV5-1 and J usage is TRBJ2-2; D is unclear. The CDR3 length is 16 residues. The germline CDR1 and CDR2 sequences are SGHRS and YFSETQ. V lost 4 bases to trimming and J lost 2 bases, with 15 bases between them. In DNA, the CDR3 is TGCGCCAGCAGCGGCTCTTGGAGAGGAAACACCGGGGAGCTGTTTTTT. Translation: CASSGSWRGNTGELFF.

This clone was detected once. The rearrangement joins TRBV28 to TRBJ1-4; the D gene is possibly TRBD1 (6 bases). The CDR3 consists of 18 residues. CDR1 and CDR2 (germline): MDHEN, SYDVKM. The germline V and J ends were trimmed by 1 base and 6 bases, with 21 bases remaining between them. The CDR3, as DNA: TGTGCCAGCAGTTTATTAACCCTGGAAGGGGGAAGGGATGAAAAACTGTTTTTT. This codes for CASSLLTLEGGRDEKLFF.

This clone was counted a single time. The chain is built from TRBV9 and TRBJ2-7; D is possibly TRBD1 or TRBD2 (5 bases each). Germline CDR1 and CDR2: SGDLS and YYNGEE. V lost 0 bases, J lost 5 bases, and 12 bases lay in between. This CDR3 is built from 14 residues. CDR3 bases: TGTGCCAGCAGCGTAGGGGTAGGGACCAACGAGCAGTACTTC. This codes for CASSVGVGTNEQYF.

The V gene is TRBV4-2, the J gene TRBJ2-6; weak D call: TRBD2 (6 bases). CDR1 and CDR2 from the germline V gene are LGHNA and YNFKEQ. The CDR3 has 16 residues. V was pared by 2 bases and J by 4 bases, with 12 bases between. CDR3 sequence: CASSQTGVWGANVLTF. CDR3 in DNA: TGTGCCAGCAGCCAAACGGGAGTGTGGGGGGCCAACGTCCTGACTTTC.

This chain links TRBV28 with TRBJ1-2; D not certain. Germline assignment: CDR1 MDHEN and CDR2 SYDVKM. Trimming shortened V by 5 bases and J by 7 bases, and 17 bases separated the two germline ends. CDR3 size: 14 residues. The CDR3 sequence: CASSASVPRLGYTF. CDR3 sequence (DNA): TGTGCCAGCAGTGCCTCCGTTCCACGACTTGGCTACACCTTC.

The rearrangement joins TRBV11-3 to TRBJ1-1, with 9 bases matching TRBD1. This CDR3 region has 13 residues. After removal of 2 bases from V and 7 bases from J, the junction contained 2 bases not matched to a gene. CDR1 SGHNT and CDR2 YENEEA come from the germline V gene. The CDR3 here is CASSLTDRGEAFF. The CDR3 DNA is TGTGCCAGCAGCTTAACGGACAGGGGTGAAGCTTTCTTT.

V and J are TRBV7-8 and TRBJ1-1; 8 bases agree with TRBD1. Germline V gene data show CDR1 as SGHVS and CDR2 as FQNEAQ. The CDR3 length is 14 residues. Trimming took 3 bases from V and 5 from J; bases not matched to a gene: 5. The CDR3 sequence: CASSFRTGYTEAFF. The CDR3 DNA reads TGTGCCAGCAGCTTCAGGACAGGGTATACTGAAGCTTTCTTT. The full variable domain, in which reference TRBV7-8 and TRBJ1-1 provide the parts outside the CDR3, is GAGVSQSPRYKVAKRGQDVALRCDPISGHVSLFWYQQALGQGPEFLTYFQNEAQLDKSGLPSDRFFAERPEGSVSTLKIQRTQQEDSAVYLCASSFRTGYTEAFFGQGTRLTVV.

The gene calls are TRBV9 and TRBJ1-1; D might be TRBD1 (5 bases). CDR1 SGDLS and CDR2 YYNGEE come from the germline V gene. The length of the CDR3 is 15 residues. V lost 4 bases and J lost 0, with 13 bases in between. The chain's CDR3 is CASSPRAQVNTEAFF. In DNA, the CDR3 is TGTGCCAGCAGCCCCCGCGCACAGGTGAACACTGAAGCTTTCTTT.

J is TRBJ1-2 and V is TRBV7-2; perhaps TRBD1 as D (5 bases). The V and J ends lost 2 bases and 8 bases respectively, with 9 bases between them. CDR1 and CDR2 (germline): SGHTA, FQGNSA. This CDR3 spans 12 amino acids. The CDR3 sequence: CASSLTGEGYTF. In DNA, the CDR3 is TGTGCCAGCAGCTTAACGGGGGAAGGCTACACCTTC.

This chain uses TRBV27 with TRBJ1-1; no firm D call. The CDR3 contains 16 residues. The germline V gene has CDR1 MNHEY and CDR2 SMNVEV (reference sequence). Trimming removed 6 bases at V and 1 base at J, with 18 bases between. The CDR3 is CASSPKIERPNTEAFF. The CDR3 DNA sequence: TGTGCCAGCAGCCCCAAGATTGAGCGACCGAACACTGAAGCTTTCTTT.

The gene calls are TRBV7-2 and TRBJ2-1, with TRBD2 matching over 10 bases. Germline-derived CDR1 and CDR2 are SGHTA and FQGNSA. The CDR3 consists of 15 residues. V dropped 3 bases and J dropped 4; count of bases not matched to a gene: 3. Here the CDR3 DNA reads TGTGCCAGCAGCTTGACTAGCGGGCCGTACAATGAGCAGTTCTTC. Translated, it gives CASSLTSGPYNEQFF.

The V call is TRBV3-1 (or the pseudogene TRBV3-2), the J call TRBJ1-4, with 8 bases identical to TRBD1. The CDR3 has 14 amino acids. The V and J ends lost 6 bases and 8 bases, in that order; junction bases with no gene match: 8. Germline V CDR1 and CDR2: LGHDT, YNNKEL (reference sequence). CDR3 in amino acids: CASRQQGVREKLFF. DNA of the CDR3: TGTGCCAGCAGACAACAGGGGGTTCGGGAAAAACTGTTTTTT.

The chain couples TRBV6-5 to TRBJ1-2; a possible D gene is TRBD1 (6 bases). The CDR3 extends over 13 amino acids. The V gene lost 6 bases and the J gene lost 2 bases, with 10 bases spanning the gap. Per germline, CDR1 MNHEY and CDR2 SVGAGI. The CDR3, as DNA: TGTGCCAGCAGGACCGGACAGAACTATGGCTACACCTTC. Amino acid sequence: CASRTGQNYGYTF.

The V gene is TRBV3-1 (or the pseudogene TRBV3-2), the J gene TRBJ1-6; possibly TRBD1 for D (5 bases). Looked up from germline, CDR1 is LGHDT and CDR2 is YNNKEL (reference sequence). The V and J ends lost 1 base and 4 bases respectively, with 17 bases between them. The CDR3 extends over 18 amino acids. CDR3 coding DNA: TGTGCCAGCAGCCAAGGTTTTTCGGGGGGAAATTATAATTCACCCCTCCACTTT. Amino acids: CASSQGFSGGNYNSPLHF.

The genes are TRBV5-1 and TRBJ1-2; tentative D call: TRBD1 (5 bases). Trimming cost V 4 bases and J 0 bases, with 19 bases left between them. This CDR3 spans 17 amino acids. Germline V gene sequence: CDR1 SGHRS, CDR2 YFSETQ. CDR3 loop: CASSPLPGTIANYGYTF. The CDR3 bases are TGCGCCAGCAGCCCGCTACCCGGGACTATAGCTAACTATGGCTACACCTTC.